These T cell receptor beta chains were read from a single sample in a study of T cell repertoires in cytomegalovirus infection. TCRdb itself ran the reads through MiXCR, one entry per CDR3 protein. This repertoire shows around 770,000 distinct CDR3 sequences, about 27% found once; its top ten account for roughly 13%. For these TCRs, the target antigens are not known. The sample here was cultured CD8+ T cells from PBMCs, taken from culture after CMV antigen stimulation. These receptors were collected from a human donor in good health (CMV status not recorded). Some clones in this sample may be carry-over from other donors' samples. The CDR3 runs from the conserved cysteine through the conserved F or W. A D gene is named only where the DNA matches it firmly. Size is omitted from some rows. Given values are once, few, many or a class for expanded clones.

abundance: .
j_gene: TRBJ2-5
v_gene: TRBV18
d_gene: TRBD1
CDR3nt: TGTGCCAGCTCACCACCTGTGACAGGGATCTACCAAGAGACCCAGTACTTC
CDR3aa: CASSPPVTGIYQETQYF

abundance: few
j_gene: TRBJ1-5
v_gene: TRBV6-2/TRBV6-3
d_gene: .
CDR3nt: TGTGCCAGCAGTTACGGGGAGGGCCACCAGCCCCAGCATTTT
CDR3aa: CASSYGEGHQPQHF

abundance: once
j_gene: TRBJ2-1
v_gene: TRBV3-1
d_gene: .
CDR3nt: TGTGCCAGCAGCCAAATCGGACAAAAAGCCTACAATGAGCAGTTCTTC
CDR3aa: CASSQIGQKAYNEQFF

abundance: .
j_gene: TRBJ2-3
v_gene: TRBV20-1
d_gene: TRBD2
CDR3nt: TGCAGTGCTAGTGGATTGGGTAGCGGGGCTCCCACAGATACGCAGTATTTT
CDR3aa: CSASGLGSGAPTDTQYF

abundance: .
j_gene: TRBJ2-1
v_gene: TRBV15
d_gene: TRBD2
CDR3nt: TGTGCCACCAGCAGTTCAGCGGGGGGGCCATCCTATAGATACAATGAGCAGTTCTTC
CDR3aa: CATSSSAGGPSYRYNEQFF

abundance: .
j_gene: TRBJ1-2
v_gene: TRBV7-9
d_gene: .
CDR3nt: TGTGCCAGCAGCCGTCCCACACAGGCCGGTAACTATGGCTACACCTTC
CDR3aa: CASSRPTQAGNYGYTF

abundance: few
j_gene: TRBJ1-2
v_gene: TRBV6-6
d_gene: .
CDR3nt: TGTGCCAGCAGAACGGACAGCATCCCCAACTATGGCTACACCTTC
CDR3aa: CASRTDSIPNYGYTF

abundance: few
j_gene: TRBJ2-3
v_gene: TRBV6-2/TRBV6-3
d_gene: TRBD1
CDR3nt: TGTGCCAGCAGCGCCGGGACAGGGGATCTCATAGATACGCAGTATTTT
CDR3aa: CASSAGTGDLIDTQYF

abundance: few
j_gene: TRBJ2-7
v_gene: TRBV2
d_gene: .
CDR3nt: TGTGCCAGCAGGAACCACTACGAGCAGTACTTC
CDR3aa: CASRNHYEQYF

abundance: .
j_gene: TRBJ2-7
v_gene: TRBV6-6
d_gene: TRBD1
CDR3nt: TGTGCCAGCAGCAACGCCCGGACAGGGTTCGAGCAGTACTTC
CDR3aa: CASSNARTGFEQYF

abundance: many
j_gene: TRBJ2-3
v_gene: TRBV12-3/TRBV12-4
d_gene: .
CDR3nt: TGTGCCAGCAGCCCCCCGAGGGCGGTTAGCACAGATACGCAGTATTTT
CDR3aa: CASSPPRAVSTDTQYF

abundance: few
j_gene: TRBJ1-3
v_gene: TRBV7-6
d_gene: .
CDR3nt: TGTGCCAGTCGGCCCCGGAACTCTGGAAACACCATATATTTT
CDR3aa: CASRPRNSGNTIYF

abundance: many
j_gene: TRBJ1-2
v_gene: TRBV6-1
d_gene: .
CDR3nt: TGTGCCAGCAGTGTTCAGGGGATAATGTCTGGCTACACCTTC
CDR3aa: CASSVQGIMSGYTF

abundance: many
j_gene: TRBJ1-5
v_gene: TRBV3-1
d_gene: TRBD1
CDR3nt: TGTGCCAGCAGCCCTAAAGGACAGGGCAGCAATCAGCCCCAGCATTTT
CDR3aa: CASSPKGQGSNQPQHF

abundance: .
j_gene: TRBJ2-1
v_gene: TRBV6-2/TRBV6-3
d_gene: TRBD1
CDR3nt: TGTGCCAGCAGTTACTTGCGGACAGGCCGTTTTTACAATGAGCAGTTCTTC
CDR3aa: CASSYLRTGRFYNEQFF

abundance: .
j_gene: TRBJ2-5
v_gene: TRBV7-3
d_gene: .
CDR3nt: TGTGCCAGCAGCTTCAAGGGGGGGAAAGAGACCCAGTACTTC
CDR3aa: CASSFKGGKETQYF

abundance: few
j_gene: TRBJ2-1
v_gene: TRBV6-5
d_gene: TRBD2
CDR3nt: TGTGCCAGCAGTTACTCTGGGAGTAGCGGGGCGGGTGAGCAGTTCTTC
CDR3aa: CASSYSGSSGAGEQFF

abundance: many
j_gene: TRBJ2-2
v_gene: TRBV7-2
d_gene: TRBD1
CDR3nt: TGTGCCAGCAGCCAGGGACAGGGGAACGCCGGGGAGCTGTTTTTT
CDR3aa: CASSQGQGNAGELFF

abundance: few
j_gene: TRBJ1-1
v_gene: TRBV7-8
d_gene: TRBD1
CDR3nt: TGTGCCAGCAGGCTTACAGGGGCTGGGGACACTGAAGCTTTCTTT
CDR3aa: CASRLTGAGDTEAFF

abundance: few
j_gene: TRBJ2-3
v_gene: TRBV7-9
d_gene: .
CDR3nt: TGTGCCAGCAGCTTAGCGGTCGACGGGGATACGCAGTATTTT
CDR3aa: CASSLAVDGDTQYF

abundance: few
j_gene: TRBJ1-2
v_gene: TRBV7-9
d_gene: .
CDR3nt: TGTGCCAGCAGCTTAGTGACAGTTATACTTAACTATGGCTACACCTTC
CDR3aa: CASSLVTVILNYGYTF

abundance: .
j_gene: TRBJ1-2
v_gene: TRBV7-8
d_gene: TRBD1
CDR3nt: TGTGCCAGTCAGGGGGCAGGGGGCTACACCTTC
CDR3aa: CASQGAGGYTF

abundance: .
j_gene: TRBJ2-1
v_gene: TRBV20-1
d_gene: .
CDR3nt: TGCAGTGCTAGAGTCTCGGACTTGGGAAATGAGCAGTTCTTC
CDR3aa: CSARVSDLGNEQFF

abundance: few
j_gene: TRBJ2-1
v_gene: TRBV24-1
d_gene: TRBD2
CDR3nt: TGTGCCACCAGTGATCCCACCGGGGGGACCTACAATGAGCAGTTCTTC
CDR3aa: CATSDPTGGTYNEQFF